This T cell receptor (beta chain) was sequenced in a study of PD-L1 blockade in urothelial cancer. At the level of the study: Beginning around 2014, patients received atezolizumab, given as 1,200 mg intravenously every 3 weeks. Bladder-origin urothelial cancer in males described about nine tenths of the roughly 29 patients. Individuals in the cohort had been given 0 to 3 earlier chemotherapy regimens. Analysis of blood occurred 3 weeks (second dose) and 6 weeks after treatment start.

CDR1 WSHSY and CDR2 SAAADI come from the germline V gene. The CDR3 is 16 residues long. The J segment lost 1 base and the V segment lost 5 bases, leaving 5 bases of the junction unmatched. Using immunoSEQ multiplex PCR, the repertoire was profiled, and TCRdb retains in-frame clones only, with some absent. Found here are over 15,000 clones, about nine tenths of them singletons; the top ten hold roughly 6%. The input for sequencing was PBMCs, taken around atezolizumab (anti-PD-L1) treatment. This TCR derives from a man aged 50-60 years with urothelial cancer. The chain recombines TRBV10-2 with TRBJ1-1, with 12 bases fitting TRBD1. CDR3: CASSSGTGGKNTEAFF. In nucleotides, the CDR3 is TGCGCCAGCAGTTCCGGGACAGGGGGCAAGAACACTGAAGCTTTCTTT.